Shown below are 23 T cell receptor beta chains from a single sample sequenced in a study of T cell repertoires in cytomegalovirus infection. TCRdb used MiXCR to reprocess the reads, holding one entry per CDR3 protein. The sample holds more than 500,000 distinct CDR3 sequences, about 15% seen once. Sequencing used CD8+ T cells from PBMCs. Receptor source: a human donor in good health (CMV status not recorded). Some clones in this sample may be carry-over from other donors' samples.

The chain has TRBV24-1 and TRBJ2-1; 7 nucleotides line up with TRBD1. Trimming took 6 bases from V and 7 from J; bases not matched to a gene: 2. This CDR3 comprises 12 residues. Germline CDR1 KGHDR, CDR2 SFDVKD. The CDR3 DNA reads TGTGCCACCAGTAAGGGGGCTAATGAGCAGTTCTTC. Translation gives CATSKGANEQFF.

The table lists this clonotype with many counts. This chain joins TRBV7-8 and TRBJ2-7; a weak D match, TRBD2 (6 bases). Between the trimmed V and J ends, which lost 1 base and 1 base, there was a span of 17 bases. The germline V gene encodes CDR1 SGHVS and CDR2 FQNEAQ. There are 17 residues in the CDR3. DNA for the CDR3: TGTGCCAGCAGCTTAGACGGGGAAGTTAGCGGATCCTACGAGCAGTACTTC. It is translated as CASSLDGEVSGSYEQYF.

Here the CDR3 reads CSARDHRGSYNEQFF. The CDR3 DNA reads TGCAGTGCTAGAGATCATAGGGGCTCCTACAATGAGCAGTTCTTC. The V gene is TRBV20-1, the J gene TRBJ2-1, with D perhaps matching TRBD1 (5 bases). Germline V gives CDR1 DFQATT, CDR2 SNEGSKA (reference sequence). V lost 0 bases and J lost 0, with 9 bases in between. The CDR3 runs 15 residues.

This rearrangement joins TRBV5-1 to TRBJ2-2; tentatively, D is TRBD2 (6 bases). This CDR3 spans 16 amino acids. V shed 7 bases and J shed 1 base, with 17 bases lying between them. Germline assignment: CDR1 SGHRS and CDR2 YFSETQ. This chain's CDR3 is CASDAEGRGNTGELFF. CDR3 DNA: TGCGCCAGCGATGCGGAGGGGCGTGGGAACACCGGGGAGCTGTTTTTT. Combining the CDR3 with reference TRBV5-1 and TRBJ2-2 gives the whole variable domain KAGVTQTPRYLIKTRGQQVTLSCSPISGHRSVSWYQQTPGQGLQFLFEYFSETQRNKGNFPGRFSGRQFSNSRSEMNVSTLELGDSALYLCASDAEGRGNTGELFFGEGSRLTVL.

The genes are TRBV6-2 or TRBV6-3 and TRBJ2-7; D gene ambiguous. The CDR3 has 12 residues. V was pared by 3 bases and J by 4 bases, with 7 bases between. CDR1 and CDR2 (germline): MNHEY, SVGEGT. The DNA of the CDR3 is TGTGCCAGCAGTTATTGGGTGTACGAGCAGTACTTC. Translating it yields CASSYWVYEQYF.

This clonotype was observed a few times. This rearrangement joins TRBV20-1 to TRBJ2-3, with D possibly TRBD2 on 6 matching bases. This CDR3 comprises 18 residues. Germline-derived CDR1 and CDR2 are DFQATT and SNEGSKA (reference sequence). The germline V and J ends were trimmed by 4 bases and 2 bases, with 25 bases remaining between them. In DNA form, the CDR3 reads TGCAGTGCTATTAGCGGTTTCTTGTCACAGTACCTCACAGATACGCAGTATTTT. Amino acid sequence: CSAISGFLSQYLTDTQYF.

About this clonotype: At one boundary the junction diverges from the germline segment, which might be a read error. J is TRBJ2-7 and V is TRBV10-3; D is unresolved. The length of the CDR3 is 11 residues. Germline V gene sequence: CDR1 ENHRY, CDR2 SYGVKD. CDR3 in DNA: TGTGCCATCAGTGCCAGGTACGTGCAGTACTTC. Translating it yields CAISARYVQYF.

The rearrangement uses TRBV4-1 and TRBJ1-2; no firm D call. Trimming removed 4 bases from V and 0 bases from J, with 12 bases in between. CDR1 MGHRA and CDR2 YSYEKL come from the germline V gene. The CDR3 extends over 15 amino acids. The CDR3 nucleotides read TGCGCCAGCAGCCCCAGCCAGACCCCTAACTATGGCTACACCTTC. Its protein is CASSPSQTPNYGYTF.

In its sample, this clonotype was seen many times. The chain carries TRBV7-6 and TRBJ2-5; D is uncertain. This CDR3 has 14 amino acids. Germline-derived CDR1 and CDR2 are SGHVS and FNYEAQ. V was clipped by 5 bases and J by 4 bases, with 14 bases between them. The chain's CDR3 is CASSTRPLRETQYF. CDR3 DNA: TGTGCCAGCAGCACCCGCCCGCTTAGAGAGACCCAGTACTTC.

This clonotype was seen only a few times. The genes are TRBV6-6 and TRBJ1-1; D gene unclear. Germline CDR1 MNHNY, CDR2 SVGAGI (reference sequence). V lost 8 bases and J 1 base, leaving 14 bases between the germline ends. There are 14 residues in the CDR3. The CDR3 nucleotides read TGTGCCAGCGTTCGGAACAGCCCGAACACTGAAGCTTTCTTT. It yields the protein CASVRNSPNTEAFF.

The chain uses TRBV6-2 or TRBV6-3 and TRBJ1-5, with D maybe TRBD1 (6 bases). The CDR3 has 15 amino acids. Germline CDR1 MNHEY, CDR2 SVGEGT. V was clipped by 2 bases and J by 1 base, with 9 bases between them. CDR3 DNA sequence: TGTGCCAGCAGTTACAACAGGGTCAGCAATCAGCCCCAGCATTTT. Encoded protein: CASSYNRVSNQPQHF.

This clonotype came up a few times. The chain couples TRBV29-1 to TRBJ1-1; no firm D call. Germline V lookup: CDR1 SQVTM, CDR2 ANQGSEA. Trimming shortened V by 4 bases and J by 1 base, and 13 bases separated the two germline ends. The CDR3 is 14 amino acids. The CDR3, as DNA: TGCAGCGTTGGGCGGGCCGGAACGAACACTGAAGCTTTCTTT. As protein: CSVGRAGTNTEAFF.

The chain uses TRBV15 and TRBJ1-5; no firm D call. The V and J ends lost 0 bases and 7 bases respectively, with 13 bases between them. Germline-derived CDR1 and CDR2 are LNHNV and YYDKDF (reference sequence). The CDR3 totals 15 residues. The CDR3 sequence is CATSRDSGIGQPQHF. CDR3 DNA: TGTGCCACCAGCAGAGATTCCGGGATCGGACAGCCCCAGCATTTT.

This clonotype came up a few times. This chain links TRBV19 with TRBJ1-1; no clear D. The V gene's germline CDR1 is LNHDA and CDR2 SQIVND (reference sequence). This CDR3 comprises 15 residues. With 9 bases removed from V and 7 bases from J, the gap between germline ends came to 24 bases. This CDR3 reads CASLFPGLDPFEAFF. DNA for the CDR3: TGTGCCAGCTTATTCCCCGGGTTGGATCCCTTTGAAGCTTTCTTT.

As regards this clonotype: A junction end diverges from the germline sequence, so it may reflect a read error. This sequence joins TRBV7-6 and TRBJ2-5, with TRBD2 identical over 16 bases. Germline V gene lookup returns CDR1 SGHVS and CDR2 FNYEAQ. CDR3 length equals 16 residues. The CDR3 reads CASSQGLAGGGETRYF. CDR3 coding DNA: TGTGCAAGCAGCCAGGGACTAGCGGGAGGGGGAGAGACCCGGTACTTC.

This clonotype was seen ten or more times. V usage is TRBV25-1 and J usage is TRBJ1-2; tentatively, D is TRBD1 (6 bases). The V end lost 11 bases, the J end lost 4 bases, and 11 bases lay between the germline ends. The germline gives CDR1 MGHDK, CDR2 SYGVNS. The CDR3 is 11 amino acids. The CDR3 sequence: CASGGVYGYTF. DNA of the CDR3: TGTGCCTCGGGGGGCGTCTATGGCTACACCTTC.

The rearrangement links TRBV20-1 to TRBJ1-1; D remains unclear. Germline V lookup: CDR1 DFQATT, CDR2 SNEGSKA (reference sequence). V dropped 0 bases and J dropped 8 bases, with 7 bases sitting between them. The CDR3 is 11 residues long. DNA of the CDR3: TGCAGTGCTAGAGATGGCACCGAAGCTTTCTTT. This encodes CSARDGTEAFF.

Many counts were recorded for this clonotype. The chain has TRBV10-3 and TRBJ1-2; D not certain. CDR3 length equals 15 residues. The germline V gene has CDR1 ENHRY and CDR2 SYGVKD. The V and J ends lost 0 bases and 0 bases respectively, with 8 bases between them. The CDR3 sequence: CAISESTDPNYGYTF. For the CDR3, the DNA is TGTGCCATCAGTGAGTCCACAGACCCTAACTATGGCTACACCTTC.

This clonotype came up many times. This chain links TRBV5-4 with TRBJ1-2; D not certain. This CDR3 region has 11 residues. Germline CDR1 SGHNT, CDR2 YYREEE (reference sequence). V was shortened by 1 base and J by 3 bases, with 1 base between the two germline ends. The chain's CDR3 is CASSLYYGYTF. The CDR3 region has the DNA TGTGCCAGCAGCTTGTACTATGGCTACACCTTC.

A word on this clonotype: Just one base apart from a much larger clone, this may be a read error. J is TRBJ2-5 and V is TRBV10-3, with no clear D. The CDR3 consists of 12 residues. Germline V CDR1 and CDR2: ENHRY, SYGVKD. CDR3 loop: CAIGETKETQYF. CDR3 in DNA: TGTGCCATCGGTGAGACCAAAGAGACCCAGTACTTC.

The chain links TRBV6-2 or TRBV6-3 to TRBJ2-3; D is undetermined. Germline V gene sequence: CDR1 MNHEY, CDR2 SVGEGT. The V gene lost 0 bases and the J gene lost 7 bases, with 11 bases spanning the gap. This CDR3 has 14 residues. The CDR3 is CASSYSVGRNTQYF. CDR3 bases: TGTGCCAGCAGTTACTCGGTGGGAAGGAATACGCAGTATTTT.

This clonotype was observed many times. V gene TRBV7-9 combines with J gene TRBJ1-1, with a possible D match to TRBD1 (6 bases). Per the germline V gene, CDR1 is SEHNR and CDR2 is FQNEAQ (reference sequence). V lost 1 base to trimming and J lost 1 base, with 13 bases between them. The CDR3 runs 16 residues. CDR3: CASSLGNRAGNTEAFF. In nucleotides, the CDR3 is TGTGCCAGCAGCTTAGGAAACAGGGCTGGGAACACTGAAGCTTTCTTT.

The rearrangement uses TRBV28 and TRBJ2-7, with D maybe TRBD2 (6 bases). The CDR3 extends over 16 amino acids. Trimming removed 2 bases from V and 3 bases from J, with 17 bases in between. The germline V gene has CDR1 MDHEN and CDR2 SYDVKM. This CDR3 is CASSLNKGRGVYEQYF. CDR3 sequence (DNA): TGTGCCAGCAGTTTAAATAAGGGCCGCGGGGTCTACGAGCAGTACTTC.